Following are 23 T cell receptor beta chains from one sample sequenced in a study of shared clonotypes between healthy human individuals. The assay was immunoSEQ multiplex PCR, and TCRdb's table has in-frame clones only and misses some. Among hundreds of thousands of clones, roughly 96% were seen once, and the ten largest hold roughly 0.23%. As defined, naive CD8 cells were CD45RO-negative and positively selected for CCR7, with terminally differentiated effector memory CD45RA+ cells excluded. Sequencing was carried out using naive CD8+ T cells sorted from blood. These receptors came from a man younger than 40 in good health.

The chain has TRBV7-7 and TRBJ2-2; D uncertain. Germline V gene data show CDR1 as SSHAT and CDR2 as FNYEAQ (reference sequence). The CDR3 extends over 13 amino acids. Trimming took off 1 base at V and 6 bases at J, with 6 bases between the two ends. CDR3: CASSLGYPGELFF. For the CDR3, the DNA is TGTGCCAGCAGCTTAGGGTACCCCGGGGAGCTGTTTTTT.

The chain has TRBV10-3 and TRBJ2-7; 8 bases are shared with TRBD1. CDR1 and CDR2 (germline): ENHRY, SYGVKD. This CDR3 has 17 amino acids. V was pared by 5 bases and J by 0 bases, with 12 bases of the junction left unmatched. In nucleotides, the CDR3 is TGTGCCATCAGTTCCACCGGGACAGGCCGAAACTCCTACGAGCAGTACTTC. Translated: CAISSTGTGRNSYEQYF.

V and J are TRBV5-4 and TRBJ2-7, with 8 bases aligning to TRBD2. The germline V gene has CDR1 SGHNT and CDR2 YYREEE (reference sequence). Trimming took 5 bases from V and 6 from J; bases not matched to a gene: 7. CDR3 length: 13 residues. The CDR3 nucleotides are TGTGCCAGCAGGGGACTAGACACCCCCGAGCAGTACTTC. This gives the protein CASRGLDTPEQYF.

Concerning this clone itself: Other DNA sequences in this specimen translate into the identical CDR3. The chain couples TRBV7-6 to TRBJ2-1, with D unresolved. Looked up from germline, CDR1 is SGHVS and CDR2 is FNYEAQ. The CDR3 contains 13 residues. Trimming stripped 3 bases from V and 4 bases from J, with 7 bases between. In DNA, the CDR3 is TGTGCCAGCAGCTTGACCGGTTACAATGAGCAGTTCTTC. Protein sequence: CASSLTGYNEQFF. The complete variable domain, with remaining parts taken from reference TRBV7-6 and TRBJ2-1, reads GAGVSQSPRYKVTKRGQDVALRCDPISGHVSLYWYRQALGQGPEFLTYFNYEAQQDKSGLPNDRFSAERPEGSISTLTIQRTEQRDSAMYRCASSLTGYNEQFFGPGTRLTVL.

This clone was counted once. V is TRBV5-5 and J is TRBJ2-2; possibly TRBD2 for D (5 bases). The CDR3 has 18 residues. CDR1 and CDR2 from the germline V gene are SGHKS and YYEKEE (reference sequence). The V and J ends lost 2 bases and 0 bases respectively, with 17 bases between them. The CDR3: CASSFTWSGPANTGELFF. The CDR3 DNA sequence: TGTGCCAGCAGCTTTACCTGGAGCGGCCCCGCGAACACCGGGGAGCTGTTTTTT.

CDR3 nucleotide sequence: TGTGCCAGCAGCTCACCGACTAGCGGGCGGTACGAGCAGTACTTC. This gives the protein CASSSPTSGRYEQYF. The chain couples TRBV11-2 to TRBJ2-7, with 10 nucleotides matching TRBD2. This CDR3 is built from 15 residues. Germline values: CDR1 SGHAT, CDR2 FQNNGV. The V and J ends lost 4 bases and 4 bases, in that order; junction bases with no gene match: 7.

This rearrangement joins TRBV29-1 to TRBJ2-1; 7 nucleotides match TRBD1. The germline V gene encodes CDR1 SQVTM and CDR2 ANQGSEA. The V gene end was trimmed by 6 bases and the J gene end by 4 bases; junction bases not matched to a gene: 3. CDR3 length equals 12 residues. The CDR3 region is CSVGTVYNEQFF. The CDR3 DNA sequence: TGCAGCGTGGGGACAGTTTACAATGAGCAGTTCTTC.

The chain combines TRBV27 with TRBJ1-5; a weak D match, TRBD1 (6 bases). This CDR3 comprises 14 residues. Germline CDR1 and CDR2: MNHEY and SMNVEV (reference sequence). Trimming took off 2 bases at V and 5 bases at J, with 10 bases between the two ends. The DNA of the CDR3 is TGTGCCAGCAGTTTAAACGGGGGGCATCAGCCCCAGCATTTT. This translates into CASSLNGGHQPQHF.

The V call is TRBV5-1, the J call TRBJ2-7; 10 positions agree with TRBD1. Losses at the gene ends were 4 bases for V and 4 bases for J; bases not matched to a gene: 14. Germline V gene lookup returns CDR1 SGHRS and CDR2 YFSETQ. This CDR3 has 17 residues. CDR3 sequence (DNA): TGCGCCAGCAGCCCCCACCCCTCGACAGGGGGCCCTTACGAGCAGTACTTC. The encoded protein is CASSPHPSTGGPYEQYF.

V usage is TRBV4-2 and J usage is TRBJ1-5; D unclear. Germline V gene lookup returns CDR1 LGHNA and CDR2 YNFKEQ. The CDR3 runs 18 residues. V was pared by 0 bases and J by 0 bases, with 15 bases between. The CDR3 DNA sequence: TGTGCCAGCAGCCAAGATCTAGGTAACCCTTATAGCAATCAGCCCCAGCATTTT. As protein: CASSQDLGNPYSNQPQHF.

The chain carries TRBV19 and TRBJ1-1, with 8 bases that match TRBD1. CDR1 is LNHDA and CDR2 is SQIVND in the germline V gene (reference sequence). The CDR3 length is 17 residues. V lost 10 bases to trimming and J lost 3 bases; unmatched junction nucleotides: 19. CDR3 protein: CATSKRELGTGYTEAFF. The CDR3, as DNA: TGTGCCACCAGTAAACGTGAGTTGGGGACAGGCTACACTGAAGCTTTCTTT.

This chain connects TRBV5-1 to TRBJ1-3; D is ambiguous. CDR1 and CDR2 from the germline V gene are SGHRS and YFSETQ. V was clipped by 0 bases and J by 0 bases, with 13 bases between them. The CDR3 is 17 residues long. CDR3 bases: TGCGCCAGCAGCTTGGACCTACAAACCTTCTCTGGAAACACCATATATTTT. Encoded protein: CASSLDLQTFSGNTIYF.

This clone was recorded only once. The CDR3 is CASSQLTSGPSYEQYF. CDR3 sequence (DNA): TGTGCCAGCAGCCAGTTGACTAGCGGACCCTCCTACGAGCAGTACTTC. This chain joins TRBV14 and TRBJ2-7, with TRBD2 matching 9 bases. V shed 3 bases and J 0 bases; nucleotides not matched to a gene: 6. Germline lookup yields CDR1 SGHDN and CDR2 FVKESK. This CDR3 is built from 16 residues.

The gene calls are TRBV11-2 and TRBJ1-1; D is ambiguous. Deletions cut 5 bases from V and 5 bases from J, with 6 bases between. CDR3 size: 11 residues. Germline lookup yields CDR1 SGHAT and CDR2 FQNNGV. Here the CDR3 DNA reads TGTGCCAGCAGCCAGATGACTGAAGCTTTCTTT. Translating gives CASSQMTEAFF.

The genes are TRBV19 and TRBJ2-2; the match to TRBD2 covers 7 bases. The V and J ends lost 8 bases and 5 bases, in that order; junction bases with no gene match: 8. This CDR3 is built from 14 residues. Per the germline V gene, CDR1 is LNHDA and CDR2 is SQIVND (reference sequence). DNA for the CDR3: TGTGCCAGTGGGCGGACTAGTGAGACCGGGGAGCTGTTTTTT. Its translation: CASGRTSETGELFF. Together with reference TRBV19 and TRBJ2-2, the CDR3 gives the full variable domain: DGGITQSPKYLFRKEGQNVTLSCEQNLNHDAMYWYRQDPGQGLRLIYYSQIVNDFQKGDIAEGYSVSREKKESFPLTVTSAQKNPTAFYLCASGRTSETGELFFGEGSRLTVL.

This chain uses TRBV6-6 with TRBJ1-5; the match to TRBD1 covers 7 bases. The CDR3 extends over 14 amino acids. Germline V lookup: CDR1 MNHNY, CDR2 SVGAGI (reference sequence). V gave up 5 bases and J gave up 1 base; unmatched junction bases: 2. The CDR3 bases are TGTGCCAGCAGTAAGGGACAGAGCAATCAGCCCCAGCATTTT. Encoded protein: CASSKGQSNQPQHF.

This clone was detected once. This chain connects TRBV19 to TRBJ2-7, with 9 bases that match TRBD2. J lost 2 bases, V lost 9 bases, and 5 bases had no gene match. The germline CDR1 and CDR2 sequences are LNHDA and SQIVND (reference sequence). This CDR3 spans 13 amino acids. The CDR3 bases are TGTGCCAGCCGACTAGCGGAAACCTACGAGCAGTACTTC. The encoded protein is CASRLAETYEQYF. Supplemented by reference TRBV19 and TRBJ2-7, the full variable domain reads DGGITQSPKYLFRKEGQNVTLSCEQNLNHDAMYWYRQDPGQGLRLIYYSQIVNDFQKGDIAEGYSVSREKKESFPLTVTSAQKNPTAFYLCASRLAETYEQYFGPGTRLTVT.

In nucleotides, the CDR3 is TGTGCCAGCAGTAATGGCGGCATCGGGACTAGGGGGGACAATGAGCAGTTCTTC. It is translated as CASSNGGIGTRGDNEQFF. The rearrangement joins TRBV2 to TRBJ2-1; 8 bases are a match to TRBD2. From germline, CDR1 is SNHLY and CDR2 FYNNEI. This CDR3 has 18 residues. V gave up 5 bases and J gave up 5 bases; unmatched junction bases: 17.

The V call is TRBV11-2, the J call TRBJ2-7, with 7 bases that match TRBD1. Germline CDR1 is SGHAT and CDR2 is FQNNGV. V gave up 6 bases and J gave up 2 bases; unmatched junction bases: 7. CDR3 length: 14 amino acids. The CDR3 loop reads CASRPTGAPYEQYF. Written as DNA, the CDR3 is TGTGCCAGCAGACCTACAGGGGCCCCCTACGAGCAGTACTTC.

Comment on this clone: Other DNA sequences in the sample encode the same CDR3. The rearrangement joins TRBV6-5 to TRBJ2-5; 7 bases are shared with TRBD2. The CDR3 length is 15 residues. Germline CDR1 reads MNHEY; CDR2 reads SVGAGI. The ends lost 0 bases at V and 2 bases at J; junction bases unmatched: 3. The CDR3 sequence is CASSYSGGLQETQYF. CDR3 nucleotides: TGTGCCAGCAGTTACTCCGGGGGGTTACAAGAGACCCAGTACTTC.

The chain has TRBV21-1 and TRBJ2-2; the table's TRBD1 call for D was not verified on the DNA. TRBV21-1 is a pseudogene locus. This CDR3 is 14 amino acids long. CDR3 protein: CASRQGERTGELFF. The CDR3 region has the DNA TGTGCCAGCAGACAGGGAGAACGCACCGGGGAGCTGTTTTTT.

For the CDR3, the DNA is TGTGCCAGCAGCTTGGCCCACAATGAGCAGTTCTTC. It specifies CASSLAHNEQFF. V is TRBV5-5 and J is TRBJ2-1; D not resolved. CDR3 length: 12 residues. With 0 bases removed from V and 5 bases from J, the gap between germline ends came to 3 bases. Germline values: CDR1 SGHKS, CDR2 YYEKEE (reference sequence). Looking up the rest from reference TRBV5-5 and TRBJ2-1 gives the full variable domain: DAGVTQSPTHLIKTRGQQVTLRCSPISGHKSVSWYQQVLGQGPQFIFQYYEKEERGRGNFPDRFSARQFPNYSSELNVNALLLGDSALYLCASSLAHNEQFFGPGTRLTVL.

The gene calls are TRBV5-5 and TRBJ2-1; 9 bases are a match to TRBD2. CDR1 is SGHKS, CDR2 YYEKEE, per germline (reference sequence). The CDR3 length is 19 residues. With 3 bases clipped from V and 2 bases from J, the junction kept 15 bases outside the gene matches. The CDR3 region is CASSYLSGVAGEPYNEQFF. CDR3 nucleotide sequence: TGTGCCAGCAGCTACCTCTCGGGTGTAGCGGGAGAGCCCTACAATGAGCAGTTCTTC.